This TCR beta chain was sequenced during a study of identical twins. Whole-study results and caveats: Insertions were fewer in abundant cord blood beta clonotypes, whereas memory repertoires showed none of this pattern. Conclusions came from cross-sectional statistical analysis, not from following the same donors.

Comment on this clonotype: Its antigen remains unidentified.

A universal primer site was incorporated via template switching, and the cDNA contained unique molecular identifiers. TCRdb reprocessed the 5' RACE reads with MiXCR, giving one entry per CDR3 protein. The sample records roughly 700,000 distinct CDR3 sequences, 8.6% being singletons. The trim removed 2 bases at V and 0 bases at J, leaving 4 bases unmatched. CDR3 size: 16 residues. Germline CDR1 and CDR2: DFQATT and SNEGSKA (reference sequence). Another study also made use of these data, one on yellow fever vaccine responses in identical twins. This second study notes: On the reported evidence, twins' vaccine T cell responses seemed partly convergent and partly personalized.

Material: PBMCs. The gene calls are TRBV20-1 and TRBJ1-6, with 7 bases matching TRBD1. This receptor was taken from a woman under 30 in good health. CDR3 region: CSARLNRGSYNSPLHF. CDR3 DNA: TGCAGTGCTAGACTCAACAGGGGCTCCTATAATTCACCCCTCCACTTT.